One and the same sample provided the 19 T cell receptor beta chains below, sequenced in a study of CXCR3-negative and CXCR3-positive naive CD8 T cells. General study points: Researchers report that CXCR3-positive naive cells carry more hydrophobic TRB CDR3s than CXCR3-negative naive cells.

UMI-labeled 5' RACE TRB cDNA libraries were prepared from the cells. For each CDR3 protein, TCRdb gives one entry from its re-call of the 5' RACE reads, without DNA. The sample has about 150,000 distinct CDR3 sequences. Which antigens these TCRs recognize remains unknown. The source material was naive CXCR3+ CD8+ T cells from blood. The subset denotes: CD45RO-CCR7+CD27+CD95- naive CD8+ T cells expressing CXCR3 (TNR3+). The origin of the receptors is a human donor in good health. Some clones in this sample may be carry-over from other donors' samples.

CDR3 region: CSARTGEFYEQYF. The chain links TRBV20-1 to TRBJ2-7; TCRdb designates TRBD1, a call that cannot be tested without DNA. This CDR3 contains 13 residues. Germline CDR1 DFQATT, CDR2 SNEGSKA (reference sequence).

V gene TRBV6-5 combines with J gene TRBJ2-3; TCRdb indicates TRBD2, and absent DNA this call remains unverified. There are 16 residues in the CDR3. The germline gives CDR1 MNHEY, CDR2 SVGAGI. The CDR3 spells CASSYEGLAGPDTQYF.

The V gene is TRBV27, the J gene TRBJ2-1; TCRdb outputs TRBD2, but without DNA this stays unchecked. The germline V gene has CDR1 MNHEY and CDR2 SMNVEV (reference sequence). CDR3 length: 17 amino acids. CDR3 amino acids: CACGGRLSGSSWNEQFF.

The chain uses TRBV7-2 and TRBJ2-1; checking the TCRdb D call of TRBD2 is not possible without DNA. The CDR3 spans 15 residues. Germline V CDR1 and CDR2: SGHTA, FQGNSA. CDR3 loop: CASSFLAGGNSEQFF. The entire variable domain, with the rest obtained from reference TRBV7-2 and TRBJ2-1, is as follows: GAGVSQSPSNKVTEKGKDVELRCDPISGHTALYWYRQSLGQGLEFLIYFQGNSAPDKSGLPSDRFSAERTGGSVSTLTIQRTQQEDSAVYLCASSFLAGGNSEQFFGPGTRLTVL.

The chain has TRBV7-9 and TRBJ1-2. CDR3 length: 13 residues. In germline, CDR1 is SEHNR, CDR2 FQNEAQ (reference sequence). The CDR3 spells CASSTARALGYTF.

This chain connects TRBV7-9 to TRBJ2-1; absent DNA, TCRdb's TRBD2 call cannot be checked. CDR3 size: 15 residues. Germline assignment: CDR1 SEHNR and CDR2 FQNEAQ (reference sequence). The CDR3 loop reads CASSFFGGTYNEQFF.

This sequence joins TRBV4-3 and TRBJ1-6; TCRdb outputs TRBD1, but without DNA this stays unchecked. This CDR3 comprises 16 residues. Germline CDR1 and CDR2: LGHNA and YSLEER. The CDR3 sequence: CASSQDRDRSYSPLHF.

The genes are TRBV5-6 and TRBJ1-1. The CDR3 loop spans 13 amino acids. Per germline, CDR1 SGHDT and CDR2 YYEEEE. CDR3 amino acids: CASSLDSWTEAFF. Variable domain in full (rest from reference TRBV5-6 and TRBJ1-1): DAGVTQSPTHLIKTRGQQVTLRCSPKSGHDTVSWYQQALGQGPQFIFQYYEEEERQRGNFPDRFSGHQFPNYSSELNVNALLLGDSALYLCASSLDSWTEAFFGQGTRLTVV.

The CDR3 here is CSVLAVAGRQHYEQYF. The V call is TRBV29-1, the J call TRBJ2-7; TCRdb reports TRBD2, a call that lacks DNA to check it against. Germline loops: CDR1 SQVTM, CDR2 ANQGSEA. The CDR3 totals 16 residues.

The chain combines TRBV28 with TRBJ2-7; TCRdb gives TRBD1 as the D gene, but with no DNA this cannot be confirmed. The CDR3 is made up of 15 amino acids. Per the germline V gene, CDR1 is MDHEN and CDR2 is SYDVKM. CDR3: CASSFRGGTAYEQYF.

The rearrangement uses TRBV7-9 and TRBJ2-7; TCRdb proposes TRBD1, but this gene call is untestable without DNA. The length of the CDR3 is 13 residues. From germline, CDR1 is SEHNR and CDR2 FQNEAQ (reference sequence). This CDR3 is CASSSTGLDEQYF.

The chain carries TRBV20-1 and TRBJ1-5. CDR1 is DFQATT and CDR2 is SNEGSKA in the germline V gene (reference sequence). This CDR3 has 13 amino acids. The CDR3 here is CSSRLGGNQPQHF.

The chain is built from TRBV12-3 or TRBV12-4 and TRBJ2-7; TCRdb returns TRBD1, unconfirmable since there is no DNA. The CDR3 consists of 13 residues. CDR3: CASSWGVPNEQYF.

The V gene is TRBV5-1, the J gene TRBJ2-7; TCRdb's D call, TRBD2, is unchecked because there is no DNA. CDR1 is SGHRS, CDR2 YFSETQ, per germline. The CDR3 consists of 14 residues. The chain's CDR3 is CASSSTRSSNEQYF. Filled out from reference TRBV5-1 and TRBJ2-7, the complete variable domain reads KAGVTQTPRYLIKTRGQQVTLSCSPISGHRSVSWYQQTPGQGLQFLFEYFSETQRNKGNFPGRFSGRQFSNSRSEMNVSTLELGDSALYLCASSSTRSSNEQYFGPGTRLTVT.

CDR3 residues: CASRSTANYGYTF. The chain has TRBV12-3 or TRBV12-4 and TRBJ1-2. This CDR3 has 13 amino acids.

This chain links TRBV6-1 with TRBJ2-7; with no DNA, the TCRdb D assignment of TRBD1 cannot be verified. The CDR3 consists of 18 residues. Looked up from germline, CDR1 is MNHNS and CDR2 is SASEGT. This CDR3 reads CASSEALPVQGGDLEQYF.

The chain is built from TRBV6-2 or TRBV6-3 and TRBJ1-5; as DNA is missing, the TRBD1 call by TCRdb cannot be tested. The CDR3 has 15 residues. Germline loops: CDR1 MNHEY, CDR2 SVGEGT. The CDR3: CASSYRRQPAQPQHF.

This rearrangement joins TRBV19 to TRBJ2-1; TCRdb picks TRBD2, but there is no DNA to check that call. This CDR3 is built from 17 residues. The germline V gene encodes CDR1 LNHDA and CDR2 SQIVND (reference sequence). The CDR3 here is CASSIGTRASGGNEQFF.

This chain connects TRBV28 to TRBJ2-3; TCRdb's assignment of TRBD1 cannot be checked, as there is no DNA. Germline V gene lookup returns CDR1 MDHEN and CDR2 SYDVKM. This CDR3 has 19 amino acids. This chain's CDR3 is CASSQPPIMGALYPDTQYF. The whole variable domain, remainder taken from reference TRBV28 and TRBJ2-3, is DVKVTQSSRYLVKRTGEKVFLECVQDMDHENMFWYRQDPGLGLRLIYFSYDVKMKEKGDIPEGYSVSREKKERFSLILESASTNQTSMYLCASSQPPIMGALYPDTQYFGPGTRLTVL.